This TCR beta chain was captured by sequencing in a study of blood T cell repertoires in COVID-19. Across the study: Acute-phase and convalescent COVID-19 samples originated in the United States, Italy and Spain. The analysed material was cDNA or gDNA that came from T cells, B-cell-depleted T cells, or PBMCs.

V lost 4 bases to trimming and J lost 2 bases, with 15 bases between them. This CDR3 comprises 15 residues. Germline V lookup: CDR1 SGHVS, CDR2 FQNEAQ. Original data processing: Reference gene primer amplification yielded estimated nucleated cell counts. Only in-frame clones appear in the TCRdb table, and some are missing; sequencing was by immunoSEQ multiplex PCR. D and trimming come from the DNA, and the V and J calls and clone size come from that table. The sample consists of over 200,000 clones, approximately 88% of them appearing once. Input material: peripheral blood. The chain joins TRBV7-8 to TRBJ2-7; possible D gene TRBD1, 7 bases. This clonotype was sampled from a human donor in a cohort sampled during active COVID-19. CDR3 loop: CASSSGGQRPYEQYF. The CDR3 nucleotides are TGTGCCAGCAGCTCCGGGGGACAGAGGCCCTACGAGCAGTACTTC. Full variable domain (missing parts from reference TRBV7-8 and TRBJ2-7): GAGVSQSPRYKVAKRGQDVALRCDPISGHVSLFWYQQALGQGPEFLTYFQNEAQLDKSGLPSDRFFAERPEGSVSTLKIQRTQQEDSAVYLCASSSGGQRPYEQYFGPGTRLTVT.